This T cell receptor (beta chain) was sequenced for a study of blood T cell repertoires in COVID-19. Trimming pared 6 bases from V and 8 bases from J, leaving 10 bases between. Per germline, CDR1 ENHRY and CDR2 SYGVKD. CDR3 length: 11 amino acids. This table comes from immunoSEQ multiplex PCR, and its TCRdb copy is limited to in-frame clones, with some not included. Of hundreds of thousands of clones in the sample, almost 85% were seen once. The chain links TRBV10-3 to TRBJ1-1; weak D call: TRBD1 (6 bases). Sequencing was carried out using peripheral blood. This clonotype originated in a man aged 45-65 years with COVID-19, enrolled during active disease. In DNA form, the CDR3 reads TGTGCCATCAGCCCCGGACAGGAAGCTTTCTTT. As protein: CAISPGQEAFF.